What follows describes a single T cell receptor (beta chain). This receptor's antigen is unknown. This specimen comes from a study of cytomegalovirus exposure and HLA in healthy donors (dated by TCRdb to about 2017). Turning to the overall study: In an earlier analysis of under 600 of the donors, 250 to 350 Gb of sequence data and roughly 100 million unique TCR beta sequences from roughly 200 million T cells were reported. Donor age, sex, ethnicity and CMV serostatus were compiled together with the repertoire data. Across roughly 420 genotyped donors of the cohort, an average of 235,054 unique TCR beta nucleotide sequences per donor were sequenced, and 15% to 20% of those sequences were non-productive. A later analysis re-analyzed previously published TCR beta repertoires from 660 or so donors and added high-resolution HLA genotyping to study TCR occurrence patterns. Among the approximately 400 genotyped donors, 75% to 90% belonged to the genetic ancestry cluster associated with self-reported Caucasian donors. Genome-wide SNP genotypes for about 65% of the 666 donors were used in a later genetic analysis, which treated that subset as a discovery cohort. In addition to the first cohort of 650 to 800 subjects, a separate validation cohort of 100 to 150 different subjects was used. In the later analysis, no new phenotypic data were used to find candidate immune exposures; instead, reliance was placed on TCR beta sequences and their occurrence across donors. Because of strong linkage in the cohort, roughly five DR-DQ haplotypes were treated as single units for association and clustering. All discovery cohort repertoires had been generated on a single sequencing platform. An early release that covered more than 550 HLA-typed donors contained around 300 gigabases of sequencing data and around 80 million unique TCR sequences. Using immunosequencing, the study profiled T cell repertoires from 666 subjects and related those repertoires to cytomegalovirus serostatus. Class I and class II HLA loci were covered by the typing at four-digit resolution. An earlier analysis of around 580 of the donors used high-throughput TCR beta sequencing to judge whether each TCR beta V gene segment behaved as functional or pseudogenic. High-throughput TCR immunosequencing, statistical association of individual TCRs with disease status, and machine learning were combined to predict cytomegalovirus infection status. The number of donors typed differed by locus, with 629-630 for A, B, C, DRB1 and DQB1, more than 500 for DQA1, approximately 570 for DPA1, and over 400 for DPB1. The study aimed to test whether cataloging public T cell receptors could reveal signatures of past pathogen exposure. Study-wide findings and limitations: An earlier analysis of around 500 of the donors showed that most TCR beta V segments appeared in productive rearrangements either about 87% or about 30% of the time, which broadly matched IMGT annotations. In a later analysis, TCR association rates were found to vary across HLA loci, with the most associated TCRs seen for DRB1 alleles and the fewest for HLA-C alleles. Because some donors lacked HLA typing at each locus, the association tests relied only on the typed subset. Most TCR sequences were seen in very few donors, while some public TCRs were found in many individuals. According to a later analysis, most CMV-associated TCR beta chains appeared to be HLA-restricted, and the HLA associations seemed to be driven largely by CMV exposure. Roughly uniform sequencing depth across donors was assumed in presence/absence analyses, although this assumption may not hold. Immune exposure information for the cohort was limited to CMV serostatus. Linkage disequilibrium might explain the correlated functional status among segregating V segments, but an unknown experimental factor could not be excluded. According to the authors, the approach could potentially be generalized to other disease states and immunological phenotypes. In a later analysis, about 16,000 TCR beta sequences were associated with specific HLA alleles at a false discovery rate of 0.05. In a later analysis, several top co-occurrence clusters were reported to appear linked to parvovirus B19, influenza, CMV and Epstein-Barr virus. Only TCR beta chains were sequenced in this cohort, and the absence of alpha or paired-chain data limited detectable features. A few of the identified cytomegalovirus-associated TCR beta chains were confirmed in vitro to be specific for cytomegalovirus antigens. In a later genetic analysis, a missense DCLRE1C variant was associated with V-gene and J-gene trimming of TCR beta chains, and the association was replicated in an independent cohort. Some IMGT-functional V segments, including TRBV6-2 and TRBV6-3, could not be distinguished by the 87-base-pair reads and were therefore excluded. In a later genetic analysis, fewer N-insertions in productive TCRs were reported among donors in an Asian-associated ancestry cluster than the approximately 670-donor mean. Strong co-occurrence of HLA alleles, especially DR and DQ, made assigning TCR associations to individual alleles difficult. In the study, about 150 TCR beta chains were listed as associated with cytomegalovirus. The sequencing pipeline was judged likely to have produced a cluster of highly shared sequence variants as a technical artifact. The earlier analysis of about 600 of the donors excluded approximately 15 rarely observed V segments, including chromosome 9 orphons, because counts were too low. In a later analysis, HLA-associated TCR beta chains were found to be more clonally expanded and to have lower generation probabilities than equally common non-associated chains. A further reported finding was that TCR beta sequences accurately predicted the HLA-A and HLA-B alleles for most subjects in the first cohort. The classifier was reported to diagnose cytomegalovirus status with high specificity and sensitivity in both the original cohort and the validation cohort.

The CDR3 holds 16 amino acids from the cysteine to the phenylalanine. Here the CDR3 DNA is all that survives: 48 bases in frame from base 1. CDR1 and CDR2 are drawn from the germline V gene (reference sequence): MNHNY, SVGAGI. V is cut by 2 bases and J by 0 bases, and the space between the germline ends is 13 bases. In total, roughly 670 healthy bone marrow donors made up the cohort. At the time of sampling, every cohort member was nominally healthy, though immune exposures that went unrecorded were likely present. The donor tested CMV seronegative and was one of the 352 seronegative cohort members. Every donor gave a peripheral blood sample, and the peripheral blood mononuclear cells from that sample were used for TCR beta sequencing. The Qiagen DNeasy Blood Extraction Kit was used to extract genomic DNA from the blood cell samples. The library was prepared using the immunoSEQ multiplex PCR assay. For the multiplex PCR, a mixture combining 60 forward primers for TCR Vbeta segments and 13 reverse primers for TCR Jbeta segments was used. The CDR3 region of rearranged TCR beta genes was amplified from genomic DNA with a multiplex PCR assay. On the Illumina HiSeq System, the amplified TCR beta libraries were sequenced as 87-base-pair reads. The original pipeline was this. Across the 600 to 700 repertoires, a later analysis counted approximately 75 million unique TCR beta chains, approximately 12 million of which were shared by at least two donors. Raw reads were error-corrected and collapsed into unique sequences with a nearest-neighbor algorithm that merged closely related sequences to remove PCR and sequencing errors. Alignment of CDR3 sequences to IMGT reference sequences was used to assign V, D and J gene segments. For a sequence to be retained, at least a six-nucleotide match to both a V gene segment and a J gene segment was required. A rearrangement counted as productive if the CDR3 had no stop codons and remained in frame with V and J, and every other rearrangement counted as non-productive. CDR3 was defined by IMGT convention, running from the second conserved V-encoded cysteine to the conserved J-encoded phenylalanine. In an earlier analysis of just under 600 of the donors, sequences lacking an unambiguous match to a single V gene segment were excluded. In an earlier analysis of 587 of the donors, V segments were called functional above 56.7% productive rearrangements and were called segregating when the between-donor standard deviation exceeded 5%. To diagnose cytomegalovirus status from the catalog of TCR beta chain sequences, a statistical classification framework was built. A later analysis assigned V and J genes by comparing TCR nucleotide sequences with IMGT/GENE-DB human TR gene sequences. Using the TCRdist pipeline, a later analysis assigned CDR3 sequences along with most-parsimonious VDJ recombination scenarios. In a later analysis, every TCR beta chain was defined by the combination of its CDR3 amino acid sequence and its V-gene family, and reads without a unique V-gene family were dropped. A later analysis removed several hundred highly shared, low-generation-probability nucleotide sequences to deal with suspected cross-contamination and a sequencing artifact. In a later analysis, a clonal expansion index was calculated for each public chain from normalized within-repertoire ranks of inferred template counts. In a later analysis, generation probabilities were computed using a VDJ recombination model fitted to out-of-frame rearrangements, and the results were checked against IGoR. In a later analysis, TCR-TCR, TCR-HLA and TCR-CMV co-occurrence was scored with hypergeometric tests, and a repertoire-size bias correction was applied to TCR pairs. In a later analysis, false discovery rates were estimated by permuting HLA or CMV assignments 20 times. In a later analysis, co-occurring TCRs were grouped using DBSCAN, and TCRdist sequence similarity was added for clustering within HLA-allele-positive subsets. Co-occurrence clustering excluded repertoires with fewer than 30,000 or more than 120,000 public chains, plus five with anomalous nucleotide sharing. Not all clones reach the TCRdb copy of this immuneACCESS table, which keeps in-frame sequences only. Checked studies attribute under half of the gap to unresolved V genes and leave the rest unexplained. For V, J and clone size, that table is used; D and trimming come from the DNA. This sample's listing comprises fewer than 150,000 clones. The ten largest account for roughly 3% of the sample.

The sample was PBMCs. Recombination joined TRBV6-6 with TRBJ1-1; 5 matching bases give a weak D call of TRBD1. This sequence was found in a man between 35 and 55 years old in good health and CMV-seronegative. CDR3 protein: CASSYGAGYMNTEAFF. The bases read TGTGCCAGCAGTTACGGGGCAGGGTACATGAACACTGAAGCTTTCTTT.